Described below is a single T cell receptor beta chain sequence and its context. What it binds is unknown. The data belong to a study of cytotoxic CD8 clonotypes in ibrutinib-treated CLL. Assay: immunoSEQ multiplex PCR; the TCRdb copy retains only in-frame clones and omits some. The sample yields around 30,000 clones, 57% seen once. Deletions cut 1 base from V and 3 bases from J, with 10 bases between. Germline V gene sequence: CDR1 KGHSH, CDR2 LQKENI. CDR3 length equals 15 residues. Study-wide findings and caveats: Clonality rose at ibrutinib response and fell back toward baseline at progression.

Sequenced here: PBMCs, sampled before ibrutinib treatment. This TCR came from a human donor with chronic lymphocytic leukemia. The chain employs TRBV18 and TRBJ1-3; D is possibly TRBD1 (5 bases). DNA for the CDR3: TGTGCCAGCTCACCACTGGTTAGGGGTGGAAACACCATATATTTT. Protein sequence: CASSPLVRGGNTIYF.